The rows below give T cell receptor beta chains drawn from one sample of a study. TCRdb ran MiXCR on the 5' RACE reads and lists one entry per CDR3 protein. The sample includes approximately 8,900 distinct CDR3 sequences, 25% to 30% seen only once; the top ten take around 4.9%. The sequencing sample was made of naive CD4+ T cells sorted from a lymph node. The receptors come from a female donor with breast cancer. Each CDR3 is given with its conserved first and last residue. The D gene is left open where the match is weak. Only some rows state a clone size, as once, few, many or a class for expanded clones.

v_call	j_call	clone_size	d_call	cdr3_aa	cdr3_nt
TRBV25-1	TRBJ2-1	many	TRBD2	CASMGGEGEQFF	TGTGCCAGCATGGGCGGGGAGGGTGAGCAGTTCTTC
TRBV10-3	TRBJ1-2	many	.	CAISEFPEFGYTF	TGTGCCATCAGTGAGTTCCCGGAGTTCGGCTACACCTTC
TRBV20-1	TRBJ2-3	.	TRBD2	CSAQGLAAREDTQYF	TGCAGTGCTCAGGGACTAGCGGCGCGGGAAGATACGCAGTATTTT
TRBV12-3/TRBV12-4	TRBJ2-1	medium-sized	TRBD1	CASSRGQIAYNEQFF	TGTGCCAGCAGTCGGGGACAGATAGCCTACAATGAGCAGTTCTTC
TRBV5-1	TRBJ2-1	.	.	CASSMVSLVDDEQFF	TGCGCCAGCAGCATGGTGTCACTAGTTGATGATGAGCAGTTCTTC
TRBV6-6	TRBJ1-1	.	TRBD1	CAISDRGTEAFF	TGTGCCATTTCGGACAGGGGCACTGAAGCTTTCTTT
TRBV24-1	TRBJ2-1	many	TRBD2	CATSDPFAGVPEQFF	TGTGCCACCAGTGACCCCTTTGCGGGAGTTCCCGAGCAGTTCTTC
TRBV27	TRBJ2-7	many	.	CASSLSPRPDEQYF	TGTGCCAGCAGTTTATCTCCCCGACCAGACGAGCAGTACTTC
TRBV30	TRBJ1-5	many	TRBD1	CAWRGQGAGQPQHF	TGTGCCTGGAGGGGACAGGGGGCTGGTCAGCCCCAGCATTTT
TRBV10-3	TRBJ2-2	medium-sized	TRBD2	CAITGDAGGPSGELFF	TGTGCCATCACTGGAGATGCGGGAGGGCCATCCGGGGAGCTGTTTTTT
TRBV7-8	TRBJ1-1	.	.	CASRPRGWGNTEAFF	TGTGCCAGCAGACCGAGGGGTTGGGGGAACACTGAAGCTTTCTTT
TRBV5-1	TRBJ2-6	.	.	CASSLTANVLTF	TGCGCCAGCAGCCTTACGGCAAACGTCCTGACTTTC
TRBV6-5	TRBJ1-2	many	TRBD1	CASRTGTGAYYVYTF	TGTGCCAGCAGAACCGGGACAGGGGCCTACTATGTCTACACCTTC
TRBV5-1	TRBJ2-3	.	.	CASGTGDTGTQYF	TGCGCCAGCGGCACGGGGGACACAGGTACGCAGTATTTT
TRBV12-3/TRBV12-4	TRBJ2-1	medium-sized	.	CASTRVLDNEQFF	TGTGCCAGCACTCGGGTCCTGGACAATGAGCAGTTCTTC
TRBV3-1	TRBJ1-1	.	.	CASSPLDRNTEAFF	TGTGCCAGCAGCCCGTTGGACAGGAACACTGAAGCTTTCTTT